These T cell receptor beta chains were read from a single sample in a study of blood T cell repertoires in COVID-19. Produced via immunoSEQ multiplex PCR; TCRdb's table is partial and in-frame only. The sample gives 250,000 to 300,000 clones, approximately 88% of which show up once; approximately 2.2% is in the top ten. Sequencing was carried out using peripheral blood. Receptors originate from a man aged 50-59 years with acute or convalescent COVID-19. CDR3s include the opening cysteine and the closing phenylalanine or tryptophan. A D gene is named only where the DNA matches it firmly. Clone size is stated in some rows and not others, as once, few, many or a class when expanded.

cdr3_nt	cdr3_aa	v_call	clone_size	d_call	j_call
TGTGCCAGCAGTTTACAACCCTACTATGGCTACACCTTC	CASSLQPYYGYTF	TRBV2	.	.	TRBJ1-2
TGTGCCAGCAGCGACGGAGTCGGTGGCTACACCTTC	CASSDGVGGYTF	TRBV7-6	.	.	TRBJ1-2
TGTGCCAGCAGCTACCAGGGTGACAACTATGGCTACACCTTC	CASSYQGDNYGYTF	TRBV6-5	once	.	TRBJ1-2
TGCGCCAGCAGCTTGGCCGGTAGTTTCCATCAGCCCCAGCATTTT	CASSLAGSFHQPQHF	TRBV5-1	.	.	TRBJ1-5
TGTGCCAGCAGCTTGGTGTCCATCCCATATGGCTACACCTTC	CASSLVSIPYGYTF	TRBV5-6	.	.	TRBJ1-2
TGTGCCAGCAGCCCGGGGGGGCCGACCGGGGAGCTGTTTTTT	CASSPGGPTGELFF	TRBV5-6	many	TRBD2	TRBJ2-2
TGTGCCAGCAGCTTAATTCCCACTGGAGGCAAAAACATTCAGTACTTC	CASSLIPTGGKNIQYF	TRBV7-8	.	.	TRBJ2-4
TGTGCCAGTACCCCCAGGGACAGGAGACTCCCTGCGGCCAACGTCCTGACTTTC	CASTPRDRRLPAANVLTF	TRBV19	.	TRBD1	TRBJ2-6
TGTGCCAGCAGACCGCAGGGGGCTGGCTATGGCTACACCTTC	CASRPQGAGYGYTF	TRBV27	.	TRBD1	TRBJ1-2
TGTGCCAGCAGTGAAGCGGGACTATTCTACGAGCAGTACTTC	CASSEAGLFYEQYF	TRBV6-1	.	TRBD2	TRBJ2-7
TGTGCCAGCAGCCCCCGGGGAAATGGGTACAATGAGCAGTTCTTC	CASSPRGNGYNEQFF	TRBV5-4	.	.	TRBJ2-1
TGTGCCAGCAGTTTATTTCCAGCTAACTATGGCTACACCTTC	CASSLFPANYGYTF	TRBV27	few	.	TRBJ1-2
TGTGCCAGCAGTACGACGCTTCCTGGGAGTGAAGCTTTCTTT	CASSTTLPGSEAFF	TRBV5-6	.	.	TRBJ1-1
TGTGCTAGTGCCCTAAGATATCAGCCCCAGCATTTT	CASALRYQPQHF	TRBV12-5	few	.	TRBJ1-5
TGCGCCAGCAGCTACGACAGGGGATACAGCACAGATACGCAGTATTTT	CASSYDRGYSTDTQYF	TRBV10-1	.	TRBD1	TRBJ2-3
TGTGCCAGCAGCCGGACGGTCTCAGGGCCCTACGAGCAGTACTTC	CASSRTVSGPYEQYF	TRBV11-2	once	.	TRBJ2-7
TGTGCCAGCAGCCCGGACAGGTGGTGGGGCTACACCTTC	CASSPDRWWGYTF	TRBV7-9	.	TRBD1	TRBJ1-2
TGTGCCAGTAGTATAGGGACGCAGGGGGGCTATGGCTACACCTTC	CASSIGTQGGYGYTF	TRBV19	.	TRBD1	TRBJ1-2
TGTGCCAGCAAACGGGACAGGGAATACACTGAAGCTTTCTTT	CASKRDREYTEAFF	TRBV6-6	.	TRBD1	TRBJ1-1
TGCGCCAGCAGCTTGGGCGCGGGGACTGAAGCTTTCTTT	CASSLGAGTEAFF	TRBV5-1	few	.	TRBJ1-1
TGTGCCAGCAGCTTACTACAGGGGCGTAATTCACCCCTCCACTTT	CASSLLQGRNSPLHF	TRBV5-4	.	TRBD1	TRBJ1-6
TGTGCCTGGGCGGTTTGGGCCGAGCAGTACTTC	CAWAVWAEQYF	TRBV30	.	.	TRBJ2-7
TGTGCCAGCAAAAGCTGGGGGCCCACTAACTATGGCTACACCTTC	CASKSWGPTNYGYTF	TRBV25-1	.	.	TRBJ1-2
TGCGCCAGCAGCCCGTCAGGGATGGATTCACCCCTCCACTTT	CASSPSGMDSPLHF	TRBV4-1	.	.	TRBJ1-6
TGTGCCAGCAGCCCAAGGGACAGTGACAATGAGCAGTTCTTC	CASSPRDSDNEQFF	TRBV7-8	.	TRBD1	TRBJ2-1
TGCGCCAGCAGCCAGCTGCTACAGGGGGCAGGGCAGCCCCAGCATTTT	CASSQLLQGAGQPQHF	TRBV4-1	.	TRBD1	TRBJ1-5
TGTGCCACCAGCAGCGCGACACGGGGGAACAATCAGCCCCAGCATTTT	CATSSATRGNNQPQHF	TRBV15	.	.	TRBJ1-5
TGTGCCAGCTCAGACCCACTAGCGGGGACTTACAATGAGCAGTTCTTC	CASSDPLAGTYNEQFF	TRBV18	.	TRBD2	TRBJ2-1
TGTGCCAGCAGCCAAGGCTTTGGGCAGGGTAATGAAAAACTGTTTTTT	CASSQGFGQGNEKLFF	TRBV3-1/TRBV3-2	.	.	TRBJ1-4
TGCGCCAGCAGCCAAGAGGGCCAGGGTAACTCACCCCTCCACTTT	CASSQEGQGNSPLHF	TRBV4-1	.	.	TRBJ1-6
TGTGCCAGCAGCTTGCCGGGGATTCGCTACGAGCAGTACTTC	CASSLPGIRYEQYF	TRBV5-6	.	.	TRBJ2-7
TGCAGCGTTGAAGACGGAGGGAGGGAGACCCAGTACTTC	CSVEDGGRETQYF	TRBV29-1	.	.	TRBJ2-5
TGTGCCAGCAGTCCTCGGACTAGCGGGGTGGTAGATACGCAGTATTTT	CASSPRTSGVVDTQYF	TRBV27	.	TRBD2	TRBJ2-3
TGTGCCAGCCTTCTACAGGGGGCGCGAGTCACTGAAGCTTTCTTT	CASLLQGARVTEAFF	TRBV6-5	.	TRBD1	TRBJ1-1
TGTGCCAGCAGCCAAGGAACCTCCCGCCCGGACAGATACAATGAGCAGTTCTTC	CASSQGTSRPDRYNEQFF	TRBV3-1/TRBV3-2	few	.	TRBJ2-1